This TCR beta chain was recovered during a study of T cell repertoires in cytomegalovirus infection. About the study: Use of recently identified HLA-C-restricted and well-studied HLA-B-restricted CMV epitopes was part of the study. It was the public TCR beta signatures that indicated both CMV infection and matching HLA type.

A single record per CDR3 protein comes from TCRdb applying MiXCR to the reads. The data hold 150,000 or so distinct CDR3 sequences, with about 31% observed a single time. This clonotype appeared many times. The antigen is undetermined. General study findings and limits: The response measured ex vivo was dominated by TCR beta clonotypes (HLA-C-restricted and CMV-specific). Accumulated public TCR beta family frequency recognized individuals carrying CMV together with the relevant HLA.

This CDR3 is built from 18 residues. The germline V and J ends were trimmed by 1 base and 0 bases, with 17 bases remaining between them. Germline CDR1 SGHVS, CDR2 FQNEAQ. This sequence originates from a human donor in good health (CMV status not recorded). Some clones in this sample may be carry-over from other donors' samples. Sequencing used CD8+ T cells from cultured PBMCs, obtained from culture after CMV antigen stimulation. This rearrangement joins TRBV7-8 to TRBJ2-3; a weak D match, TRBD2 (6 bases). The CDR3 nucleotides read TGTGCCAGCAGCTTAGGCCCTGCTAGCGAGTTTAGCACAGATACGCAGTATTTT. Protein: CASSLGPASEFSTDTQYF.